These 30 T cell receptor beta chains share one sample of origin, sequenced in a study of shared clonotypes between healthy human individuals (TCRdb year 2020). The receptor library was made with the immunoSEQ multiplex PCR assay. TCRdb retrieved this table from immuneACCESS and kept in-frame rearrangements only. Not all clones are present; in checked studies, unresolved V genes account for under half, and no reason is known for the remainder. For this sample the table gives hundreds of thousands of clones, of which 60% to 80% were detected only once. Of the sample, 12% falls within the top ten clones. Sequences were obtained from PBMCs. These TCRs come from a woman between 35 and 50 years old in good health. Some clones in this sample may be carry-over from other donors' samples.

V and J are TRBV28 and TRBJ2-2; 8 bases map to TRBD2. The J segment lost 3 bases and the V segment lost 7 bases, leaving 13 bases of the junction unmatched. The CDR3 has 17 residues. Germline CDR1 is MDHEN and CDR2 is SYDVKM. In DNA form, the CDR3 reads TGTGCCAGCAAACCGGGGCGGGAGGACTTACACACCGGGGAGCTGTTTTTT. Translating it yields CASKPGREDLHTGELFF. The variable domain in full, with the rest retrieved from reference TRBV28 and TRBJ2-2, is DVKVTQSSRYLVKRTGEKVFLECVQDMDHENMFWYRQDPGLGLRLIYFSYDVKMKEKGDIPEGYSVSREKKERFSLILESASTNQTSMYLCASKPGREDLHTGELFFGEGSRLTVL.

V usage is TRBV7-8 and J usage is TRBJ2-2, with unresolved D. Trimming removed 3 bases from V and 3 bases from J, with 8 bases in between. The CDR3 spans 14 residues. The germline V gene encodes CDR1 SGHVS and CDR2 FQNEAQ. The CDR3 here is CASSLAFYTGELFF. In DNA, the CDR3 is TGTGCCAGCAGCTTGGCTTTCTACACCGGGGAGCTGTTTTTT.

The rearrangement joins TRBV10-3 to TRBJ1-5, with 8 positions matching TRBD1. The CDR3 covers 16 residues. Germline values: CDR1 ENHRY, CDR2 SYGVKD. V lost 4 bases and J lost 1; bases outside the gene matches: 6. In DNA, the CDR3 is TGTGCCATCAGTGCACAGGGGGGGGGCAGCAATCAGCCCCAGCATTTT. Protein sequence: CAISAQGGGSNQPQHF.

The chain uses TRBV21-1 and TRBJ2-7; TRBD1 reflects the table's D call only, with no check against the DNA. TRBV21-1 is designated a pseudogene. The CDR3 runs to 21 residues. CDR3 coding DNA: TGTGCCAGCAGCAATCAACCGGGCCCTGAAATCAACCGGGACAGGGCCGACGAGCAGTACTTC. Its protein is CASSNQPGPEINRDRADEQYF.

This sequence joins TRBV7-9 and TRBJ1-2, with 9 bases lining up with TRBD1. V was pared by 4 bases and J by 6 bases, with 6 bases of the junction left unmatched. The germline V gene encodes CDR1 SEHNR and CDR2 FQNEAQ (reference sequence). The CDR3 contains 14 residues. CDR3 nucleotide sequence: TGTGCCAGCAGCTCGGGGACAGGGATGGATGGCTACACCTTC. Translating it yields CASSSGTGMDGYTF.

V usage is TRBV7-2 and J usage is TRBJ1-2, with D uncertain. The CDR3 runs to 15 residues. Between the trimmed V and J ends, which lost 0 bases and 4 bases, there was a span of 12 bases. Germline loops: CDR1 SGHTA, CDR2 FQGNSA. The CDR3 coding sequence is TGTGCCAGCAGCTTAGCTCCCTGGGGTCGCTATGGCTACACCTTC. Translating gives CASSLAPWGRYGYTF.

The rearrangement joins TRBV7-8 to TRBJ1-2, with TRBD1 identical over 9 bases. The CDR3 covers 17 residues. V lost 5 bases and J lost 0; bases outside the gene matches: 10. CDR1 and CDR2 (germline): SGHVS, FQNEAQ. This chain's CDR3 is CASSTGQGPPANYGYTF. In nucleotides, the CDR3 is TGTGCCAGCAGCACAGGACAGGGGCCGCCAGCTAACTATGGCTACACCTTC.

The chain is built from TRBV5-1 and TRBJ2-3, with TRBD2 matching 8 bases. The V and J ends lost 4 bases and 4 bases, in that order; junction bases with no gene match: 11. Germline V gene lookup returns CDR1 SGHRS and CDR2 YFSETQ. This CDR3 spans 16 amino acids. The CDR3 DNA reads TGCGCCAGCAGCAGGGGACCGGGACTAGATTCAGATACGCAGTATTTT. Its translation: CASSRGPGLDSDTQYF.

Points on this clone: This is likely an artifact of a read error, given a far larger clone one base away. The chain combines TRBV7-9 with TRBJ1-2; possibly TRBD1 for D (6 bases). CDR3 size: 12 residues. CDR1 and CDR2 from the germline V gene are SEHNR and FQNEAQ (reference sequence). V was shortened by 5 bases and J by 6 bases, with 10 bases between the two germline ends. The CDR3 is CASSQAGDGYTF. CDR3 in DNA: TGTGCCAGCAGCCAGGCAGGGGATGGCTACACCTTC.

The chain has TRBV5-5 and TRBJ1-2; D is unclear. Trimming removed 1 base from V and 10 bases from J, with 11 bases in between. This CDR3 comprises 12 residues. Germline lookup yields CDR1 SGHKS and CDR2 YYEKEE (reference sequence). In nucleotides, the CDR3 is TGTGCCAGCAGCTTGTTTGGGGATCTCTACACCTTC. Translated: CASSLFGDLYTF.

Regarding this clone: Since a far larger clone is one base different, this is likely a read error. The CDR3 does not end in the conserved phenylalanine or tryptophan, so this is likely a read error. The chain recombines TRBV29-1 with TRBJ2-7, with 7 positions matching TRBD1. Germline-derived CDR1 and CDR2 are SQVTM and ANQGSEA. The V segment lost 2 bases and the J segment 5 bases; nucleotides outside the gene matches: 6. The CDR3 sequence is 13 residues long. CDR3 nucleotide sequence: TGCAGCGTTGAAAGGGGTCAGGGGGACGAGCAGTACTAC. Amino acids: CSVERGQGDEQYY.

CDR3 protein: CASSELHRVGYTF. In nucleotides, the CDR3 is TGTGCCAGCAGCGAACTGCACAGGGTCGGCTACACCTTC. V is TRBV11-2 and J is TRBJ1-2, with a possible D match to TRBD1 (6 bases). V dropped 5 bases and J dropped 8 bases, with 15 bases sitting between them. Germline CDR1 is SGHAT and CDR2 is FQNNGV. There are 13 residues in the CDR3.

This rearrangement joins TRBV29-1 to TRBJ2-1; D is undetermined. The V end was cut by 3 bases, the J end by 3 bases, with 18 bases between. The CDR3 totals 16 residues. Germline CDR1 and CDR2: SQVTM and ANQGSEA. CDR3 in amino acids: CSVDRSRRSHYNEQFF. In DNA form, the CDR3 reads TGCAGCGTTGATCGGTCCCGCCGGAGTCACTACAATGAGCAGTTCTTC.

This rearrangement joins TRBV28 to TRBJ1-2; possible D gene TRBD1, 6 bases. Germline CDR1 and CDR2: MDHEN and SYDVKM. The germline V and J ends were trimmed by 7 bases and 8 bases, with 17 bases remaining between them. The CDR3 totals 13 residues. In nucleotides, the CDR3 is TGTGCCAGCACCTGGAGGGCAGGGGAGGGCTACACCTTC. Translating it yields CASTWRAGEGYTF.

The rearrangement links TRBV29-1 to TRBJ2-5; 9 bases fit TRBD2. The last part of the DNA fits TRBJ2-7 better; the J call may be wrong. Germline CDR1 SQVTM, CDR2 ANQGSEA. The CDR3 is 13 residues long. The CDR3 protein is CSAQGSGSFEQYF. As DNA, the CDR3 is TGCAGCGCCCAGGGTAGCGGGAGTTTCGAGCAGTACTTC.

To note about this clone: A far more abundant clone sits one base away, making this likely a read error. This chain connects TRBV15 to TRBJ1-2; TRBD1 might be the D (6 bases). Trimming took 2 bases from V and 2 from J, leaving 12 bases between them. CDR1 LNHNV and CDR2 YYDKDF come from the germline V gene (reference sequence). The CDR3 is made up of 15 amino acids. The CDR3 loop reads CATSRPEGGNYGYTF. The CDR3 coding sequence is TGTGCCACCAGCAGACCCGAGGGGGGAAACTATGGCTACACCTTC.

The rearrangement links TRBV28 to TRBJ2-6; perhaps D is TRBD1 or TRBD2 (5 bases each). CDR1 and CDR2 (germline): MDHEN, SYDVKM. V lost 2 bases to trimming and J lost 12 bases, with 11 bases between them. This CDR3 has 13 residues. CDR3 loop: CASSLGAEGVLTF. Written as DNA, the CDR3 is TGTGCCAGCAGTTTAGGGGCTGAGGGCGTCCTGACTTTC.

This clone has a count of ten or more. Within the sample, other DNA sequences also encode this same CDR3. V is TRBV6-6 and J is TRBJ1-2, with D uncertain. The germline V gene encodes CDR1 MNHNY and CDR2 SVGAGI (reference sequence). This CDR3 has 12 amino acids. V was pared by 2 bases and J by 8 bases, with 9 bases between. The CDR3 here is CASSYPDRGYTF. CDR3 DNA sequence: TGTGCCAGCAGTTACCCGGACCGGGGCTACACCTTC.

This clone has just one count. The V and J genes are TRBV28 and TRBJ1-4; D uncertain. Trimming removed 2 bases from V and 7 bases from J, with 23 bases in between. The CDR3 covers 18 residues. Germline V gives CDR1 MDHEN, CDR2 SYDVKM. DNA of the CDR3: TGTGCCAGCAGTTTAGTAGCTTCATCTTTAGCGGGCACTGAAAAACTGTTTTTT. Translated, it gives CASSLVASSLAGTEKLFF. Full variable domain (rest looked up from reference TRBV28 and TRBJ1-4): DVKVTQSSRYLVKRTGEKVFLECVQDMDHENMFWYRQDPGLGLRLIYFSYDVKMKEKGDIPEGYSVSREKKERFSLILESASTNQTSMYLCASSLVASSLAGTEKLFFGSGTQLSVL.

This clone has ten or more counts. Other DNA sequences in the sample encode the same CDR3. The rearrangement uses TRBV5-1 and TRBJ2-7; 7 nucleotides line up with TRBD2. CDR3 length equals 15 residues. Germline CDR1 is SGHRS and CDR2 is YFSETQ. V gave up 0 bases and J gave up 3 bases; unmatched junction bases: 6. This chain's CDR3 is CASSLGGGTLYEQYF. In DNA, the CDR3 is TGCGCCAGCAGCTTGGGCGGGGGAACCCTCTACGAGCAGTACTTC.

The genes are TRBV18 and TRBJ2-5; 11 nucleotides line up with TRBD1. The end of the DNA aligns better with TRBJ2-7, so the J call may be wrong. Germline CDR1 and CDR2: KGHSH and LQKENI. This CDR3 has 16 residues. CDR3 sequence reads: CASSQGQGATGYEQYF. The DNA of the CDR3 is TGTGCCAGCTCCCAAGGACAGGGGGCGACAGGCTACGAGCAGTACTTC.

This clone was seen once. This chain joins TRBV5-4 and TRBJ2-3, with D perhaps TRBD2 (5 bases). The CDR3 runs 14 residues. Trimming shortened V by 4 bases and J by 4 bases, and 13 bases separated the two germline ends. Germline lookup yields CDR1 SGHNT and CDR2 YYREEE (reference sequence). The CDR3, as DNA: TGTGCCAGCAGCATGACTGACGGGGCAGATACGCAGTATTTT. Translation: CASSMTDGADTQYF.

The chain is built from TRBV5-6 and TRBJ2-1; D perhaps matches TRBD2 (6 bases). This CDR3 region has 16 residues. Between the trimmed V and J ends, which lost 3 bases and 8 bases, there was a span of 21 bases. Germline V gives CDR1 SGHDT, CDR2 YYEEEE. This chain's CDR3 is CASSSLAEPASDEQFF. The CDR3 DNA follows: TGTGCCAGCAGCTCCTTAGCGGAGCCCGCCAGCGATGAGCAGTTCTTC.

This clone appeared many times. The chain joins TRBV5-1 to TRBJ2-1, with 9 positions matching TRBD1. This CDR3 region has 15 residues. Germline V lookup: CDR1 SGHRS, CDR2 YFSETQ. J gave up 3 bases and V 7 bases, and 8 bases lay outside the gene matches. This CDR3 is CASRQDRGNYNEQFF. The CDR3 coding sequence is TGCGCCAGCCGGCAGGACAGGGGAAACTACAATGAGCAGTTCTTC.

The rearrangement links TRBV6-1 to TRBJ2-2; 9 positions match TRBD1. This CDR3 is 14 amino acids long. Germline CDR1 reads MNHNS; CDR2 reads SASEGT. Germline trimming cut 6 bases from V and 5 bases from J; bases unmatched to any gene: 4. The CDR3 here is CASRGTGRTGELFF. CDR3 nucleotides: TGTGCCAGCAGAGGGACAGGGAGGACCGGGGAGCTGTTTTTT.

CDR3 sequence reads: CASSPRSGASYEQYF. In nucleotides, the CDR3 is TGTGCCAGCAGCCCCCGTTCGGGGGCCAGCTACGAGCAGTACTTC. The chain links TRBV11-3 to TRBJ2-7, with D perhaps TRBD1 or TRBD2 (6 bases each). V was cut by 5 bases and J by 3 bases, with 17 bases left in between. Germline V gene data show CDR1 as SGHNT and CDR2 as YENEEA. The CDR3 covers 15 residues. Full variable domain (outside the CDR3, taken from reference TRBV11-3 and TRBJ2-7): EAGVVQSPRYKIIEKKQPVAFWCNPISGHNTLYWYLQNLGQGPELLIRYENEEAVDDSQLPKDRFSAERLKGVDSTLKIQPAELGDSAVYLCASSPRSGASYEQYFGPGTRLTVT.

In its sample, this clone was seen many times. This chain uses TRBV19 with TRBJ2-7; 8 bases align to TRBD2. V was clipped by 6 bases and J by 4 bases; unmatched bases: 11. Per the germline V gene, CDR1 is LNHDA and CDR2 is SQIVND (reference sequence). The length of the CDR3 is 15 residues. CDR3 in amino acids: CASRSGGLKSYEQYF. CDR3 coding DNA: TGTGCCAGTAGGTCGGGGGGGCTGAAATCATACGAGCAGTACTTC.

As to this clone: At one end, the junction sequence differs from germline, possibly due to a read error. The chain carries TRBV7-9 and TRBJ1-1; TRBD1 is a possible D gene (5 bases). Germline V gene sequence: CDR1 SEHNR, CDR2 FQNEAQ (reference sequence). The CDR3 runs 14 residues. The chain's CDR3 is CASSLGGGNTEAFF. The CDR3 bases are TGTGCCAGCAGCTTAGGGGGCGGGAACACTGAAGCTTTCTTC.

This clone was counted between two and nine times. The rearrangement joins TRBV5-1 to TRBJ2-5, with 9 bases that match TRBD2. Germline CDR1 SGHRS, CDR2 YFSETQ. V lost 4 bases, J lost 5 bases, and 9 bases stayed unmatched. The CDR3 loop spans 15 amino acids. CDR3 loop: CASSVLAGVGETQYF. In DNA, the CDR3 is TGCGCCAGCAGCGTTTTAGCGGGAGTCGGCGAGACCCAGTACTTC.

The chain couples TRBV5-1 to TRBJ2-7; 13 bases are a match to TRBD2. From germline, CDR1 is SGHRS and CDR2 YFSETQ. This CDR3 spans 16 amino acids. Germline trimming cut 0 bases from V and 5 bases from J; bases unmatched to any gene: 5. CDR3 nucleotide sequence: TGCGCCAGCAGCTTGGGTACTAGCGGGAGGGCCGACGAGCAGTACTTC. As protein: CASSLGTSGRADEQYF.